The source of this T cell receptor beta chain is a study of cytomegalovirus exposure and HLA in healthy donors. General study findings and limits: Sequencing had likely introduced a cluster of highly shared sequence variants as an artifact. At a 0.05 false discovery rate, a later analysis found over 15,000 TCR beta sequences to be associated with HLA alleles.

The PCR was carried out with 60 Vbeta primers and 13 Jbeta primers. Libraries were prepared by immunoSEQ multiplex PCR; TCRdb keeps only in-frame clonotypes and omits some of them. The table includes fewer than 130,000 clones, less than 85% detected once. In its sample, this clone was seen once. Its cognate antigen is unknown. This clonotype originated in a young man in good health and CMV-seropositive. Sequencing was done on a sample of PBMCs.

The CDR3 protein is CASSPGQGGNEQFF. The CDR3 DNA sequence: TGTGCCAGCAGTCCGGGACAGGGGGGGAATGAGCAGTTCTTC. The V and J genes are TRBV6-5 and TRBJ2-1; TRBD1 matches 11 bases. The length of the CDR3 is 14 residues. Looked up from germline, CDR1 is MNHEY and CDR2 is SVGAGI. The J segment lost 7 bases and the V segment lost 5 bases, leaving 4 bases of the junction unmatched.